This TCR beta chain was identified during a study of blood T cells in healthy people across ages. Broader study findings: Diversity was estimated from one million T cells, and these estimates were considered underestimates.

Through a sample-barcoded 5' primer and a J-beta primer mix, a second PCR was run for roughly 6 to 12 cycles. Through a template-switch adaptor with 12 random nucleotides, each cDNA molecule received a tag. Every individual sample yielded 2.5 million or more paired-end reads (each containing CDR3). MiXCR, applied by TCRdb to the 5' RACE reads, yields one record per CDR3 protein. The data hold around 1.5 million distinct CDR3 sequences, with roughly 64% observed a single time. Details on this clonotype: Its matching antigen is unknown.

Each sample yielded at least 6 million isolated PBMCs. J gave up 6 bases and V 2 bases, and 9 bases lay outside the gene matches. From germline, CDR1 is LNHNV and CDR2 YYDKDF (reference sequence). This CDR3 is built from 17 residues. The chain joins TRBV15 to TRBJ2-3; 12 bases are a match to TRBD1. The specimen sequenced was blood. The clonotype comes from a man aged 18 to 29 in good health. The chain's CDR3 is CATSRSPGQGARDTQYF. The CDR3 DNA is TGTGCCACCAGCAGATCACCGGGACAGGGGGCGCGGGATACGCAGTATTTT. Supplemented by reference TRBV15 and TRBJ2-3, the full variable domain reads DAMVIQNPRYQVTQFGKPVTLSCSQTLNHNVMYWYQQKSSQAPKLLFHYYDKDFNNEADTPDNFQSRRPNTSFCFLDIRSPGLGDTAMYLCATSRSPGQGARDTQYFGPGTRLTVL.